These 28 T cell receptor beta chains were sequenced from one sample in a study of graft-versus-host responses after intestinal transplantation. Data came from immunoSEQ multiplex PCR; TCRdb stores just in-frame clones and leaves some out. The profile shows around 20,000 clones, roughly 87% of them singletons. The sequences come from PBMCs, collected roughly 64 days after intestinal transplantation. The receptors shown here come from a human patient who received an intestinal transplant, so some T cells may come from the graft donor.

This clone has only one observation. This chain links TRBV27 with TRBJ2-5; 9 bases are shared with TRBD2. Germline V lookup: CDR1 MNHEY, CDR2 SMNVEV (reference sequence). The CDR3 has 15 residues. V shed 5 bases, J shed 3 bases, and the junction held 7 bases outside the gene matches. CDR3 nucleotides: TGTGCCAGCAGTCCAGCGGGGGGCGGGAAAGAGACCCAGTACTTC. Its protein is CASSPAGGGKETQYF.

The genes are TRBV7-2 and TRBJ2-1; 10 bases map to TRBD1. J was trimmed by 6 bases and V by 5 bases; bases with no gene match: 16. CDR1 and CDR2 from the germline V gene are SGHTA and FQGNSA. This CDR3 region has 18 residues. DNA of the CDR3: TGTGCCAGCAGCGCAATTAGGGGGACAGGGGTACCTTTCAATGAGCAGTTCTTC. This translates into CASSAIRGTGVPFNEQFF. The whole variable domain, remainder taken from reference TRBV7-2 and TRBJ2-1, is GAGVSQSPSNKVTEKGKDVELRCDPISGHTALYWYRQSLGQGLEFLIYFQGNSAPDKSGLPSDRFSAERTGGSVSTLTIQRTQQEDSAVYLCASSAIRGTGVPFNEQFFGPGTRLTVL.

This clone was recorded only once. V is TRBV2 and J is TRBJ2-7; unclear D gene. This CDR3 is built from 13 residues. Looked up from germline, CDR1 is SNHLY and CDR2 is FYNNEI. Trimming cost V 4 bases and J 1 base, with 8 bases left between them. This CDR3 reads CASSGYLSYEQYF. The CDR3 DNA is TGTGCCAGCAGTGGTTATTTATCCTACGAGCAGTACTTC.

The chain combines TRBV19 with TRBJ1-4; D unresolved. Trimming removed 3 bases from V and 3 bases from J, with 5 bases in between. This CDR3 has 13 amino acids. Germline V gene lookup returns CDR1 LNHDA and CDR2 SQIVND (reference sequence). CDR3 amino acids: CASSIDPNEKLFF. CDR3 nucleotide sequence: TGTGCCAGTAGTATCGACCCTAATGAAAAACTGTTTTTT.

The chain recombines TRBV5-1 with TRBJ2-1; D is ambiguous. Between the trimmed V and J ends, which lost 3 bases and 8 bases, there was a span of 15 bases. Looked up from germline, CDR1 is SGHRS and CDR2 is YFSETQ. CDR3 length: 14 residues. As DNA, the CDR3 is TGCGCCAGCAGCTCCAATTTGCGAGTTGATGAGCAGTTCTTC. It specifies CASSSNLRVDEQFF.

This sequence joins TRBV15 and TRBJ2-1, with 11 bases that match TRBD2. Unmatched junction bases numbered 9, after V lost 1 base and J lost 7 bases. Germline loops: CDR1 LNHNV, CDR2 YYDKDF (reference sequence). CDR3 size: 17 residues. CDR3: CATSRVSPGTSGNEQFF. The DNA for the CDR3 is TGTGCCACCAGCAGAGTCTCCCCCGGGACTAGCGGAAATGAGCAGTTCTTC.

This chain connects TRBV7-9 to TRBJ2-3; 7 nucleotides line up with TRBD1. Germline V gene sequence: CDR1 SEHNR, CDR2 FQNEAQ (reference sequence). V trimming: 5 bases; J trimming: 0 bases; junction bases outside the gene matches: 8. This CDR3 is built from 16 residues. DNA for the CDR3: TGTGCCAGCAGCCAAAACAGGGGCATGAGCACAGATACGCAGTATTTT. Its translation: CASSQNRGMSTDTQYF.

This clone is a singleton in its sample. The rearrangement joins TRBV29-1 to TRBJ2-5; D is unresolved. This CDR3 comprises 10 residues. Trimming removed 8 bases at V and 7 bases at J, with 11 bases between. CDR1 and CDR2 (germline): SQVTM, ANQGSEA. The CDR3 loop is CSFSGGTQYF. DNA for the CDR3: TGCAGCTTTTCGGGCGGGACCCAGTACTTC.

The chain is built from TRBV19 and TRBJ2-7; no reliable D call. The V end was cut by 6 bases, the J end by 3 bases, with 6 bases between. The CDR3 has 11 amino acids. Germline V gives CDR1 LNHDA, CDR2 SQIVND (reference sequence). The CDR3 DNA reads TGTGCCAGTAGCGGCGGCTACGAGCAGTACTTC. It translates to CASSGGYEQYF. Supplemented by reference TRBV19 and TRBJ2-7, the full variable domain reads DGGITQSPKYLFRKEGQNVTLSCEQNLNHDAMYWYRQDPGQGLRLIYYSQIVNDFQKGDIAEGYSVSREKKESFPLTVTSAQKNPTAFYLCASSGGYEQYFGPGTRLTVT.

The rearrangement joins TRBV5-6 to TRBJ2-3; maybe TRBD2 (5 bases). The germline V gene has CDR1 SGHDT and CDR2 YYEEEE. The CDR3 length is 15 residues. V was clipped by 5 bases and J by 4 bases, with 17 bases between them. The CDR3 DNA reads TGTGCCAGCAGGGGAGTAATGACCGACGCAGATACGCAGTATTTT. It codes for CASRGVMTDADTQYF. Complete variable domain (other parts from reference TRBV5-6 and TRBJ2-3): DAGVTQSPTHLIKTRGQQVTLRCSPKSGHDTVSWYQQALGQGPQFIFQYYEEEERQRGNFPDRFSGHQFPNYSSELNVNALLLGDSALYLCASRGVMTDADTQYFGPGTRLTVL.

This sequence joins TRBV11-3 and TRBJ2-7; D unclear. Between the trimmed V and J ends, which lost 1 base and 2 bases, there was a span of 15 bases. Germline CDR1 SGHNT, CDR2 YENEEA. This CDR3 spans 16 amino acids. The CDR3 here is CASSLAPFGRPYEQYF. The CDR3 nucleotides are TGTGCCAGCAGCTTAGCACCTTTCGGCCGACCCTACGAGCAGTACTTC. The full variable domain, with the rest looked up from reference TRBV11-3 and TRBJ2-7, is EAGVVQSPRYKIIEKKQPVAFWCNPISGHNTLYWYLQNLGQGPELLIRYENEEAVDDSQLPKDRFSAERLKGVDSTLKIQPAELGDSAVYLCASSLAPFGRPYEQYFGPGTRLTVT.

Here the CDR3 DNA reads TGTGCCAGCAGCTTAGCTCGAGGGGGGAGGATCACTGAAGCTTTCTTT. This codes for CASSLARGGRITEAFF. The J gene is TRBJ1-1, the V gene TRBV7-9, with D possibly being TRBD1 (6 bases). Germline assignment: CDR1 SEHNR and CDR2 FQNEAQ (reference sequence). V lost 0 bases and J lost 4, with 15 bases in between. CDR3 size: 16 residues.

The chain recombines TRBV7-2 with TRBJ2-7; 10 bases match TRBD1. V gave up 0 bases and J gave up 5 bases; unmatched junction bases: 7. In germline, CDR1 is SGHTA, CDR2 FQGNSA. The CDR3 sequence is 16 residues long. CDR3 DNA: TGTGCCAGCAGCTTAGCGCTGGGGACAGGGGCCCACGAGCAGTACTTC. Protein product: CASSLALGTGAHEQYF. Filled out from reference TRBV7-2 and TRBJ2-7, the complete variable domain reads GAGVSQSPSNKVTEKGKDVELRCDPISGHTALYWYRQSLGQGLEFLIYFQGNSAPDKSGLPSDRFSAERTGGSVSTLTIQRTQQEDSAVYLCASSLALGTGAHEQYFGPGTRLTVT.

The chain joins TRBV5-5 to TRBJ1-1, with 8 bases aligning to TRBD1. Trimming took 3 bases from V and 2 from J; bases not matched to a gene: 3. From germline, CDR1 is SGHKS and CDR2 YYEKEE (reference sequence). The CDR3 runs to 14 residues. CDR3 residues: CASSWTGINTEAFF. The CDR3 DNA sequence: TGTGCCAGCAGCTGGACAGGGATCAACACTGAAGCTTTCTTT.

In DNA, the CDR3 is TGCGCCAGCAGCCAAGAAACAGGCAACACCTACGAGCAGTACTTC. Its protein product is CASSQETGNTYEQYF. This sequence joins TRBV4-3 and TRBJ2-5; D may be TRBD1 (5 bases). The J call may not be correct, given that the DNA end is closer to TRBJ2-7. CDR3 length equals 15 residues. From germline, CDR1 is LGHNA and CDR2 YSLEER.

The chain carries TRBV7-8 and TRBJ1-6, with 8 nucleotides matching TRBD1. CDR1 SGHVS and CDR2 FQNEAQ come from the germline V gene. The CDR3 loop spans 16 amino acids. Germline trimming cut 2 bases from V and 8 bases from J; bases unmatched to any gene: 8. CDR3 protein: CASSLRQGLLDSPLHF. The CDR3, as DNA: TGTGCCAGCAGCTTACGACAGGGGCTATTGGATTCACCCCTCCACTTT.

The chain is built from TRBV9 and TRBJ2-2, with D unresolved. V dropped 3 bases and J dropped 6 bases, with 9 bases sitting between them. Looked up from germline, CDR1 is SGDLS and CDR2 is YYNGEE. The CDR3 extends over 13 amino acids. CDR3 bases: TGTGCCAGCAGCGCAACCTCGGCCGGGGAGCTGTTTTTT. As protein: CASSATSAGELFF.

The rearrangement joins TRBV7-2 to TRBJ2-6; D ambiguous. The CDR3 loop spans 15 amino acids. Trimming cost V 3 bases and J 3 bases, with 9 bases left between them. Germline CDR1 SGHTA, CDR2 FQGNSA. DNA of the CDR3: TGTGCCAGCAGCTTGGTTGGGTTTGGGGCCAACGTCCTGACTTTC. Its protein product is CASSLVGFGANVLTF.

This rearrangement joins TRBV7-9 to TRBJ1-2, with D hard to call. The CDR3 is made up of 14 amino acids. Trimming left V 1 base short and J 2 bases short, with 8 bases between. Germline CDR1 and CDR2: SEHNR and FQNEAQ (reference sequence). CDR3 region: CASSLVAANYGYTF. CDR3 coding DNA: TGTGCCAGCAGCTTAGTGGCAGCGAACTATGGCTACACCTTC.

The V and J genes are TRBV4-3 and TRBJ1-6, with D uncertain. This CDR3 region has 13 residues. V dropped 3 bases and J dropped 3 bases, with 3 bases sitting between them. Germline CDR1 is LGHNA and CDR2 is YSLEER. CDR3 bases: TGCGCCAGCAGCCAGGACTATAATTCACCCCTCCACTTT. Protein: CASSQDYNSPLHF.

V gene TRBV4-3 combines with J gene TRBJ1-1; 8 bases are a match to TRBD1. The CDR3 contains 16 residues. From germline, CDR1 is LGHNA and CDR2 YSLEER. V trimming: 1 base; J trimming: 6 bases; junction bases outside the gene matches: 10. In nucleotides, the CDR3 is TGCGCCAGCAGCCAAGGGGACAGGAGGGAGGATGCTGAAGCTTTCTTT. It encodes CASSQGDRREDAEAFF.

This clone appeared a few times. V and J are TRBV4-3 and TRBJ2-5; no firm D call. V was pared by 0 bases and J by 3 bases, with 8 bases between. This CDR3 region has 14 residues. The germline gives CDR1 LGHNA, CDR2 YSLEER. The CDR3 DNA is TGCGCCAGCAGCCAAGATTTAGGGAAAGAGACCCAGTACTTC. Translation: CASSQDLGKETQYF.

This clone has a handful of counts. The chain is built from TRBV6-6 and TRBJ2-7; D may match TRBD1 or TRBD2 (5 bases each). The germline V gene encodes CDR1 MNHNY and CDR2 SVGAGI (reference sequence). Between the trimmed V and J ends, which lost 5 bases and 3 bases, there was a span of 11 bases. The CDR3 consists of 13 residues. The CDR3: CASSHQGDYEQYF. CDR3 coding DNA: TGTGCCAGCAGTCATCAGGGAGACTACGAGCAGTACTTC.

The chain is built from TRBV18 and TRBJ2-2, with no clear D. In germline, CDR1 is KGHSH, CDR2 LQKENI. CDR3 size: 15 residues. V was cut by 2 bases and J by 0 bases, with 7 bases left in between. The CDR3 DNA is TGTGCCAGCTCACCAGTGATTACGAACACCGGGGAGCTGTTTTTT. Its protein is CASSPVITNTGELFF.

This sequence joins TRBV19 and TRBJ1-1; 9 nucleotides match TRBD1. The CDR3 runs to 13 residues. Germline CDR1 LNHDA, CDR2 SQIVND (reference sequence). J was trimmed by 1 base and V by 10 bases; bases with no gene match: 4. The DNA for the CDR3 is TGTGCCACCGAGACAGGGGGGAACACTGAAGCTTTCTTT. This gives the protein CATETGGNTEAFF. The complete variable domain, with remaining parts taken from reference TRBV19 and TRBJ1-1, reads DGGITQSPKYLFRKEGQNVTLSCEQNLNHDAMYWYRQDPGQGLRLIYYSQIVNDFQKGDIAEGYSVSREKKESFPLTVTSAQKNPTAFYLCATETGGNTEAFFGQGTRLTVV.

The gene calls are TRBV7-2 and TRBJ2-7; TRBD1 agrees at 7 bases. CDR1 and CDR2 from the germline V gene are SGHTA and FQGNSA. CDR3 size: 14 residues. J lost 2 bases, V lost 5 bases, and 6 bases had no gene match. CDR3 protein: CASSPGQEAYEQYF. The DNA for the CDR3 is TGTGCCAGCAGCCCCGGACAGGAAGCCTACGAGCAGTACTTC.

As regards this clone: One end of the junction is discordant with germline, which a read error may explain. Other DNA sequences in the same sample also yield this CDR3. Here the CDR3 DNA reads TGTGCCAGCAGGAACACTGATTCTGGACCCTACGAGCAGTACTTT. This codes for CASRNTDSGPYEQYF. The chain combines TRBV2 with TRBJ2-7; D is uncertain. This CDR3 spans 15 amino acids. Germline CDR1 is SNHLY and CDR2 is FYNNEI.

This clone has more than one count but fewer than ten. This sequence joins TRBV9 and TRBJ2-1; 8 nucleotides line up with TRBD1. The CDR3 totals 13 residues. Germline loops: CDR1 SGDLS, CDR2 YYNGEE. The V gene end was trimmed by 3 bases and the J gene end by 4 bases; junction bases not matched to a gene: 0. CDR3 bases: TGTGCCAGCAGCGGGACAGGGTACAATGAGCAGTTCTTC. It is translated as CASSGTGYNEQFF.